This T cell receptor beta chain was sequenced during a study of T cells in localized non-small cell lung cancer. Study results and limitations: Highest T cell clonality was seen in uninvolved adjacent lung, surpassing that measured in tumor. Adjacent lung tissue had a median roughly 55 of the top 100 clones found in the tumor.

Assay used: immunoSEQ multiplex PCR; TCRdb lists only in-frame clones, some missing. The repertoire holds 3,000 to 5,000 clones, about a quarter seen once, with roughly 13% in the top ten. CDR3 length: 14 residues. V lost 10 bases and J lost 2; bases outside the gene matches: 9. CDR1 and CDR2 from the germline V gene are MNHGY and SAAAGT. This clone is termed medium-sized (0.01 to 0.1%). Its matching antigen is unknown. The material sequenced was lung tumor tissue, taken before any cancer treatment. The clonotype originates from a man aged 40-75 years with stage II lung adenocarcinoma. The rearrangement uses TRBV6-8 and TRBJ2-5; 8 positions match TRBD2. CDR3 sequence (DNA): TGTGCCATTCTTAGCGGGGAATCGCAAGAGACCCAGTACTTC. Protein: CAILSGESQETQYF.